The T cell receptor (beta chain) under discussion was sequenced for a study of long-term antiretroviral therapy in people with HIV. Study-wide points: Diversity remained lower than transplant donor controls, even though it increased after ART. Absence of data on ART adherence, viral resistance or therapy changes was noted.

Survey-level immunoSEQ v3.0 assays were run. Libraries were prepared by immunoSEQ multiplex PCR; TCRdb keeps only in-frame clonotypes and omits some of them. The table shows more than 35,000 clones, with 70% to 90% occurring only once. Comments on this clone: Its antigen is unknown.

Clinicians in the United States treated all participants with HIV. Germline lookup yields CDR1 MNHEY and CDR2 SMNVEV (reference sequence). This CDR3 comprises 15 residues. The ends lost 4 bases at V and 3 bases at J; junction bases unmatched: 7. This chain uses TRBV27 with TRBJ2-5; 8 positions match TRBD2. The sequencing here drew on unsorted PBMCs, taken 2.2 years after starting antiretroviral therapy. This TCR was recovered from a man aged 18 to 30 with HIV. CDR3 nucleotide sequence: TGTGCCAGCAGTTCCCCTTTTAGCGGGAAAGAGACCCAGTACTTC. Encoded protein: CASSSPFSGKETQYF.